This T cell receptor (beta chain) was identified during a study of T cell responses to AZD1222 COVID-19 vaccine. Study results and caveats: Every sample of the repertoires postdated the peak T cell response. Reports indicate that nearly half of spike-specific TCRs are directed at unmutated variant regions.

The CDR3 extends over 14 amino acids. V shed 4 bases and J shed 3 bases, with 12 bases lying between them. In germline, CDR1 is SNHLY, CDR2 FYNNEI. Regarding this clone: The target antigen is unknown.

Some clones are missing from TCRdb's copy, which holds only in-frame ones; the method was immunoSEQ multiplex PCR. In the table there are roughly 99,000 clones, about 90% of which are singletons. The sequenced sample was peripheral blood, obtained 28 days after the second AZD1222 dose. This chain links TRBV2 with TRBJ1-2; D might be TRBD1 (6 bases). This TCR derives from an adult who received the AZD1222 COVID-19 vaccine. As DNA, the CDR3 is TGTGCCAGCAGTGTCAACAGGGTCGACTATGGCTACACCTTC. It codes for CASSVNRVDYGYTF.